The sample holds one count of the clone carrying this T cell receptor (beta chain). This entry is derived from a study of blood T cell repertoires in COVID-19. Using immunoSEQ multiplex PCR, the repertoire was profiled, and TCRdb retains in-frame clones only, with some absent. This table holds a few hundred thousand clones, approximately 88% found once. Trimming shortened V by 3 bases and J by 3 bases, and 10 bases separated the two germline ends. Germline lookup yields CDR1 GTSNPN and CDR2 SVGIG (reference sequence). The CDR3 is 13 residues long. The genes are TRBV30 and TRBJ2-3, with TRBD2 as a possible D gene (6 bases). The sample taken for sequencing was peripheral blood. The origin of this receptor is a man aged 40-49 years with acute or convalescent COVID-19. DNA of the CDR3: TGTGCCTGGAGCGGCGGGATGACAGATACGCAGTATTTT. Its protein product is CAWSGGMTDTQYF.